This T cell receptor (beta chain) was sequenced during a study of siplizumab effects on memory and regulatory T cells. Study-level results: Naive T cells looked more diverse than memory cells and looked like major alloresponse contributors.

TCRdb keeps only in-frame clones here, not all; method: immunoSEQ multiplex PCR. The data hold 80,000 to 130,000 clones, with about 92% observed a single time. The V gene lost 6 bases and the J gene lost 0 bases, with 11 bases spanning the gap. This CDR3 contains 14 residues. Germline CDR1 is MNHEY and CDR2 is SMNVEV (reference sequence). As to this clone: What it binds is not known.

This clonotype originated in a human donor in good health. Sequencing input: Tregs sorted from blood. The rearrangement joins TRBV27 to TRBJ1-1; D remains unclear. The CDR3 coding sequence is TGTGCCAGCAGCCCCGCTTTCTTGAACACTGAAGCTTTCTTT. Residues: CASSPAFLNTEAFF.